This T cell receptor (beta chain) originates from a study of OX40 agonist ivuxolimab in advanced cancers. Findings and caveats of the study: Circulating CD4+ and CD8+ T cells showed clonal expansion by week 6 at 0.1 to 3.0 mg/kg.

Profiling relied on immunoSEQ multiplex PCR, and the TCRdb table lists in-frame clones only, not all of them. The sample has tens of thousands of clones; approximately 85% are singletons. CDR3 length equals 13 residues. Per the germline V gene, CDR1 is SGHTA and CDR2 is FQGNSA. V dropped 1 base and J dropped 6 bases, with 6 bases sitting between them. As to this clone: Its cognate antigen is unknown.

The sequence was obtained from an adult with an advanced solid tumor such as melanoma, head and neck, liver or kidney cancer. The chain employs TRBV7-2 and TRBJ1-4; no definite D call. The sequencing here drew on CD4+ or CD8+ T cells sorted from blood, taken in a trial of the OX40 agonist ivuxolimab. Written as DNA, the CDR3 is TGTGCCAGCAGCTTAGGCCCCTATGAAAAACTGTTTTTT. This translates into CASSLGPYEKLFF.